This TCR beta chain stems from a study of T cells after posttransplantation cyclophosphamide. Study observations and caveats: Later blood repertoires were often dominated by clones from the donor CD8+ memory compartment. Blood and skin or GI T cell repertoires showed limited TRB overlap. Recipient CMV seropositivity and CMV reactivation strongly tracked TRB clonality.

Methotrexate plus calcineurin inhibitor accompanied controls' myeloablative marrow transplants; sampling was 1 year later. Trimming cost V 5 bases and J 5 bases; bases outside gene matches: 3. The CDR3 totals 14 residues. Germline values: CDR1 MDHEN, CDR2 SYDVKM. Notes on this clone: Its antigen is not known.

Sequencing was performed with immunoSEQ multiplex PCR; in TCRdb, only in-frame clones are kept and a portion is missing. Altogether roughly 23,000 clones are present, 80% to 90% being singletons, with the ten largest covering about 7.9%. The chain links TRBV28 to TRBJ2-1, with 10 bases identical to TRBD2. The sequence derives from a female patient in her 50s who received an allogeneic stem cell transplant from an unrelated donor, was CMV-positive, and had chronic GVHD only. Part of the T cell pool may stem from the graft donor. The sample here was PBMCs, taken after an allogeneic stem cell transplant with a calcineurin inhibitor and methotrexate. The CDR3, as DNA: TGTGCCAGCAGTCGACTAGCGGGTCACAATGAGCAGTTCTTC. Its translation: CASSRLAGHNEQFF.